This T cell receptor beta chain was recorded in a study of cytomegalovirus exposure and HLA in healthy donors. Study-level points and caveats: Most TCR sequences were uncommon, yet certain public TCRs appeared in many donors. The authors enumerated over 150 TCR beta chains as linked to cytomegalovirus.

Germline values: CDR1 MNHNS, CDR2 SASEGT. V dropped 2 bases and J dropped 4 bases, with 10 bases sitting between them. This CDR3 is built from 14 residues. Generated by immunoSEQ multiplex PCR, the TCRdb table keeps only in-frame clones and is missing some. This table holds about 180,000 clones, about 85% found once. As regards this clone: Its antigen is currently unknown.

The donors were part of the validation cohort of over a hundred subjects. That cohort was separate from the first cohort, which comprised fewer than 800 subjects. The source is a man aged 18 to 35 in good health and CMV-seropositive. The rearrangement joins TRBV6-1 to TRBJ2-3; a possible D gene is TRBD2 (5 bases). Input material: PBMCs. CDR3 sequence reads: CASSEFLAPDTQYF. The CDR3 DNA reads TGTGCCAGCAGTGAATTTCTAGCCCCAGATACGCAGTATTTT.